One and the same sample provided the 20 T cell receptor beta chains below, sequenced in a study of shared clonotypes between healthy human individuals (dated by TCRdb to 2019 to 2021). The library was made by the immunoSEQ multiplex PCR assay. TCRdb limited this immuneACCESS table to in-frame rearrangements with V and J called. A share of clones is missing; checked studies link under half to unresolved V genes, and the rest is unexplained. This sample holds more than 2 million clones; around 95% were observed only once. The ten largest clones represent 0.1% to 0.15% of the sample. Sequencing was done on a sample of naive CD4+ T cells sorted from blood. What this sample's cell subset or site label stands for: CD45RA+ positively selected. These receptors all come from a man aged 18 to 29 in good health.

The chain employs TRBV5-1 and TRBJ2-1; TRBD1 is a possible D gene (5 bases). The V gene's germline CDR1 is SGHRS and CDR2 YFSETQ. This CDR3 comprises 14 residues. Trimming removed 2 bases from V and 9 bases from J, with 15 bases in between. The CDR3 nucleotides read TGCGCCAGCAGCTTAACTACTGGGGCTGGTGAGCAGTTCTTC. Its translation: CASSLTTGAGEQFF.

This clone was recorded only once. The chain has TRBV19 and TRBJ2-5; a weak D match, TRBD2 (6 bases). V was clipped by 11 bases and J by 5 bases, with 21 bases between them. This CDR3 has 14 amino acids. Germline lookup yields CDR1 LNHDA and CDR2 SQIVND (reference sequence). CDR3 loop: CASTSGGMGETQYF. CDR3 nucleotide sequence: TGTGCCTCGACAAGTGGAGGGATGGGGGAGACCCAGTACTTC.

This clone appeared once. This chain connects TRBV5-4 to TRBJ2-7; D is ambiguous. Looked up from germline, CDR1 is SGHNT and CDR2 is YYREEE (reference sequence). V lost 0 bases and J lost 2, with 12 bases in between. CDR3 length: 15 residues. The CDR3 sequence is CASSLGWSRAYEQYF. The DNA for the CDR3 is TGTGCCAGCAGCTTGGGGTGGAGCAGAGCCTACGAGCAGTACTTC.

The chain couples TRBV28 to TRBJ2-7; D uncertain. The CDR3 has 13 amino acids. Trimming shortened V by 3 bases and J by 3 bases, and 9 bases separated the two germline ends. The germline V gene encodes CDR1 MDHEN and CDR2 SYDVKM. This chain's CDR3 is CASSFDTSYEQYF. Here the CDR3 DNA reads TGTGCCAGCAGTTTTGACACCAGCTACGAGCAGTACTTC. Full variable domain (rest looked up from reference TRBV28 and TRBJ2-7): DVKVTQSSRYLVKRTGEKVFLECVQDMDHENMFWYRQDPGLGLRLIYFSYDVKMKEKGDIPEGYSVSREKKERFSLILESASTNQTSMYLCASSFDTSYEQYFGPGTRLTVT.

V is TRBV28 and J is TRBJ2-1; D is uncertain. Germline CDR1 and CDR2: MDHEN and SYDVKM. The CDR3 covers 11 residues. The V and J ends lost 10 bases and 5 bases respectively, with 9 bases between them. Here the CDR3 DNA reads TGTGCCACTCGGTGGGACAATGAGCAGTTCTTC. Amino acid sequence: CATRWDNEQFF.

The rearrangement joins TRBV5-5 to TRBJ1-4, with 7 bases identical to TRBD1. With V trimmed by 4 bases and J by 6 bases, 6 bases remained unmatched. Germline V gene data show CDR1 as SGHKS and CDR2 as YYEKEE (reference sequence). The CDR3 runs 14 residues. This chain's CDR3 is CASSGGGADEKLFF. DNA for the CDR3: TGTGCCAGCAGCGGAGGGGGCGCCGATGAAAAACTGTTTTTT.

V gene TRBV6-1 combines with J gene TRBJ1-2; 9 nucleotides match TRBD1. V dropped 8 bases and J dropped 7; count of bases not matched to a gene: 8. The CDR3 covers 13 residues. The germline V gene encodes CDR1 MNHNS and CDR2 SASEGT. CDR3 region: CASLTGGRSGYTF. The CDR3 DNA sequence: TGTGCCAGCCTTACAGGGGGCCGCAGTGGCTACACCTTC.

In its sample, this clone was seen once. This sample includes further DNA sequences coding for the same CDR3. This chain connects TRBV7-9 to TRBJ1-1; no firm D call. This CDR3 region has 11 residues. Germline V gene sequence: CDR1 SEHNR, CDR2 FQNEAQ (reference sequence). Trimming took off 5 bases at V and 2 bases at J, with 3 bases between the two ends. The CDR3 DNA reads TGTGCCAGCAGCGTCAACACTGAAGCTTTCTTT. Translated: CASSVNTEAFF.

As to this clone: Distinct nucleotide sequences in the sample also encode this CDR3. This rearrangement joins TRBV6-5 to TRBJ2-1; the D is unclear. The CDR3 has 12 residues. V dropped 6 bases and J dropped 8 bases, with 11 bases sitting between them. Per germline, CDR1 MNHEY and CDR2 SVGAGI. The CDR3 protein is CASSRTGYEQFF. CDR3 DNA: TGTGCCAGCAGCCGCACCGGCTATGAGCAGTTCTTC.

The gene calls are TRBV6-5 and TRBJ2-3; D gene unclear. Germline loops: CDR1 MNHEY, CDR2 SVGAGI. CDR3 length: 12 amino acids. V lost 6 bases and J lost 4, with 8 bases in between. CDR3 region: CASRRAADTQYF. In DNA, the CDR3 is TGTGCCAGCAGACGGGCCGCAGATACGCAGTATTTT.

V and J are TRBV28 and TRBJ2-3, with TRBD2 as a possible D gene (6 bases). Germline values: CDR1 MDHEN, CDR2 SYDVKM. This CDR3 has 14 amino acids. Trimming shortened V by 5 bases and J by 2 bases, and 11 bases separated the two germline ends. The CDR3 region has the DNA TGTGCCAGCAGTGCGGGACTCTACACAGATACGCAGTATTTT. This sequence encodes CASSAGLYTDTQYF.

With respect to this clone: The sample holds other DNA sequences that translate to the same CDR3. Here the CDR3 DNA reads TGCGCCAGCAGATCAGGGACCGGGGAGCTGTTTTTT. Translated, it gives CASRSGTGELFF. This chain joins TRBV5-1 and TRBJ2-2; TRBD1 might be the D (5 bases). The CDR3 totals 12 residues. The germline gives CDR1 SGHRS, CDR2 YFSETQ. Between the trimmed V and J ends, which lost 5 bases and 5 bases, there was a span of 7 bases.

V usage is TRBV2 and J usage is TRBJ2-5; TRBD1 is a possible D gene (5 bases). CDR3 length equals 15 residues. Per germline, CDR1 SNHLY and CDR2 FYNNEI. V shed 1 base and J shed 1 base, with 10 bases lying between them. Here the CDR3 reads CASSEEGLIQETQYF. The CDR3 region has the DNA TGTGCCAGCAGTGAAGAGGGGCTCATCCAAGAGACCCAGTACTTC.

This chain connects TRBV11-2 to TRBJ2-2, with 10 bases matching TRBD2. This CDR3 contains 15 residues. V was pared by 2 bases and J by 5 bases, with 2 bases of the junction left unmatched. CDR1 is SGHAT, CDR2 FQNNGV, per germline. The CDR3 bases are TGTGCCAGCAGCTTACTACTAGCGGGGACCGGGGAGCTGTTTTTT. This sequence encodes CASSLLLAGTGELFF.

The chain uses TRBV30 and TRBJ1-6; the D is unclear. This CDR3 region has 9 residues. Trimming stripped 2 bases from V and 11 bases from J, with 1 base between. The germline CDR1 and CDR2 sequences are GTSNPN and SVGIG (reference sequence). DNA for the CDR3: TGTGCCTGGAGTCCACCCCTCCACTTT. This sequence encodes CAWSPPLHF.

This chain uses TRBV5-6 with TRBJ2-1; 13 bases agree with TRBD2. Germline CDR1 and CDR2: SGHDT and YYEEEE. V lost 4 bases, J lost 3 bases, and 7 bases stayed unmatched. CDR3 length equals 17 residues. CDR3 residues: CASSPGLAGDNYNEQFF. The CDR3 DNA follows: TGTGCCAGCAGCCCTGGACTAGCGGGGGATAACTACAATGAGCAGTTCTTC.

The V gene is TRBV29-1, the J gene TRBJ1-5; D unclear. Germline CDR1 reads SQVTM; CDR2 reads ANQGSEA. Between the trimmed V and J ends, which lost 4 bases and 6 bases, there was a span of 13 bases. This CDR3 is built from 13 residues. CDR3 residues: CSVGQVEGQPQHF. The CDR3, as DNA: TGCAGCGTTGGCCAGGTGGAGGGTCAGCCCCAGCATTTT.

V is TRBV2 and J is TRBJ2-3, with 11 bases matching TRBD2. This CDR3 comprises 14 residues. V gave up 8 bases and J gave up 2 bases; unmatched junction bases: 3. Germline loops: CDR1 SNHLY, CDR2 FYNNEI. The CDR3 coding sequence is TGTGCCAGCTCACTAGCGGGAGCCACAGATACGCAGTATTTT. Its protein is CASSLAGATDTQYF.

The chain couples TRBV6-5 to TRBJ1-2; 7 nucleotides agree with TRBD1. V gave up 5 bases and J gave up 4 bases; unmatched junction bases: 7. From germline, CDR1 is MNHEY and CDR2 SVGAGI. CDR3 length: 14 amino acids. The CDR3 nucleotides read TGTGCCAGCAGTACACCACGACAGGGCTATGGCTACACCTTC. It specifies CASSTPRQGYGYTF.

In nucleotides, the CDR3 is TGTGCCTGGAGTCGGACAACAGGGGTCTCGTTAGACAATCAGCCCCAGCATTTT. It codes for CAWSRTTGVSLDNQPQHF. The rearrangement links TRBV30 to TRBJ1-5, with 7 bases aligning to TRBD1. V shed 2 bases and J 3 bases; nucleotides not matched to a gene: 16. Germline CDR1 is GTSNPN and CDR2 is SVGIG (reference sequence). This CDR3 is built from 18 residues.